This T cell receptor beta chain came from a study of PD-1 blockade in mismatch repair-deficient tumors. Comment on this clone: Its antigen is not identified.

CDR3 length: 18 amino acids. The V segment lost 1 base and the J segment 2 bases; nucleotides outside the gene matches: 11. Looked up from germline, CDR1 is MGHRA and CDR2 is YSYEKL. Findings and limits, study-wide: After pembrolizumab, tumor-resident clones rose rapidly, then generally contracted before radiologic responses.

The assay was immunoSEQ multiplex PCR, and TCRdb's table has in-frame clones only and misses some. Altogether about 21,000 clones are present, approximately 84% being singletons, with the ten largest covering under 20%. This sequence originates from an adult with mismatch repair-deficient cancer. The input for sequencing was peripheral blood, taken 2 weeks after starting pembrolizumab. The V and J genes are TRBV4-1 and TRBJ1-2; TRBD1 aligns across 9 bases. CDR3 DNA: TGCGCCAGCAGCCAAGTCATCCACACGGGACAGGGCAACTATGGCTACACCTTC. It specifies CASSQVIHTGQGNYGYTF.